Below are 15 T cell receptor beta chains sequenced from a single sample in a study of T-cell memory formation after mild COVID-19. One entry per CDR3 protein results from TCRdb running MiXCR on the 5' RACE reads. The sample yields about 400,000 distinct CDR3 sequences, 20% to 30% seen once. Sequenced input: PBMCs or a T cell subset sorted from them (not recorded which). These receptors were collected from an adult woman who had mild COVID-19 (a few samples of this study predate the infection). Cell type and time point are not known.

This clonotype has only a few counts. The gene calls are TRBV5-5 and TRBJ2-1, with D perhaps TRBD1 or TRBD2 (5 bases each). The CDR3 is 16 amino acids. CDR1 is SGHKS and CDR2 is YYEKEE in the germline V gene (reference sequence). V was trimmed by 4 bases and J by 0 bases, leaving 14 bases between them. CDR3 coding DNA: TGTGCCAGCAGCCTGGGACCGCAGAGCTCCTACAATGAGCAGTTCTTC. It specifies CASSLGPQSSYNEQFF.

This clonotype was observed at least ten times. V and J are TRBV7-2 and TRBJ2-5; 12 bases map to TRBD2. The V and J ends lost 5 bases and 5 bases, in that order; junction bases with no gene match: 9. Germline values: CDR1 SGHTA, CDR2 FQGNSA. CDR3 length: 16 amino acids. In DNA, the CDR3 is TGTGCCAGCAGCCTGACTAGCGGGAGTGGCCGTGAGACCCAGTACTTC. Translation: CASSLTSGSGRETQYF.

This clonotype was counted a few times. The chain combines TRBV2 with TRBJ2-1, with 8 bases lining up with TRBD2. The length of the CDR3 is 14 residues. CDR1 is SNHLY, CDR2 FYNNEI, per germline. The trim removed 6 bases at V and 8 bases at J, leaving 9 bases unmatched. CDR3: CASSSREGLDEQFF. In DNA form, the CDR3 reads TGTGCCAGCAGCTCCCGGGAGGGCCTGGATGAGCAGTTCTTC.

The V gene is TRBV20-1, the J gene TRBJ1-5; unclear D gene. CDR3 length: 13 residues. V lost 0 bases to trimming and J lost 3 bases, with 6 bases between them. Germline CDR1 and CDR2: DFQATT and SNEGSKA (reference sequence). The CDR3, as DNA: TGCAGTGCTAGAGAAACACTCAATCAGCCCCAGCATTTT. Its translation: CSARETLNQPQHF.

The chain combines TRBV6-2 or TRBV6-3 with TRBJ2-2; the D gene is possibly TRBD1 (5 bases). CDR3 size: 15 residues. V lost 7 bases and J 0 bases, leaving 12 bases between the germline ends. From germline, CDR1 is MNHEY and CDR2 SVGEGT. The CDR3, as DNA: TGTGCCAGCAATAGACAGCTCGCGAACACCGGGGAGCTGTTTTTT. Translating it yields CASNRQLANTGELFF.

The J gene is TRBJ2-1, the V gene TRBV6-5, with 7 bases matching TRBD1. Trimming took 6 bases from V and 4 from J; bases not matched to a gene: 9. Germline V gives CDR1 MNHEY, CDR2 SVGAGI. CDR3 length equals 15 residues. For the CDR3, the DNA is TGTGCCAGCAGCCGCCTTACAGGGGTATACAATGAGCAGTTCTTC. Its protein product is CASSRLTGVYNEQFF.

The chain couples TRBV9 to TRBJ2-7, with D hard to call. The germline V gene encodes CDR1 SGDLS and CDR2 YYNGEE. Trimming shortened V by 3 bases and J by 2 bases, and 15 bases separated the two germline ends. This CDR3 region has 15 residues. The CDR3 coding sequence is TGTGCCAGCAGCGGGGCCGCGAGCGAAGCCTACGAGCAGTACTTC. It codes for CASSGAASEAYEQYF. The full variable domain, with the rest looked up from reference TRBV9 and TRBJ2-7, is DSGVTQTPKHLITATGQRVTLRCSPRSGDLSVYWYQQSLDQGLQFLIQYYNGEERAKGNILERFSAQQFPDLHSELNLSSLELGDSALYFCASSGAASEAYEQYFGPGTRLTVT.

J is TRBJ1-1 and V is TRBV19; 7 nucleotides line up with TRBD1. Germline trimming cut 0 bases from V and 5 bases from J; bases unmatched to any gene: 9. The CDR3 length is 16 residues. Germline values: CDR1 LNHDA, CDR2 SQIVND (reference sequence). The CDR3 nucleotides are TGTGCCAGTAGTATAGACTCAGGGGGAAGGGGGACTGAAGCTTTCTTT. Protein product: CASSIDSGGRGTEAFF.

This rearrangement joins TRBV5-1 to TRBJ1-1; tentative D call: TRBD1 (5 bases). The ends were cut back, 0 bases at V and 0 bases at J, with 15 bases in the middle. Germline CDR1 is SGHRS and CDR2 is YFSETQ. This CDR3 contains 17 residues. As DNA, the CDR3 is TGCGCCAGCAGCTTGGCCCCGCCGACGGGGCTGAACACTGAAGCTTTCTTT. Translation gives CASSLAPPTGLNTEAFF.

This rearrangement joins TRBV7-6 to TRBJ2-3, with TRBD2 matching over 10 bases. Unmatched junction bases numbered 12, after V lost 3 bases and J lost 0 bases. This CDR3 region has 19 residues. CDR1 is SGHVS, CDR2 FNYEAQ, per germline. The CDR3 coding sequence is TGTGCCAGCAGCTTTCCTCTAGCGGGGGAGCCTTCTAGCACAGATACGCAGTATTTT. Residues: CASSFPLAGEPSSTDTQYF.

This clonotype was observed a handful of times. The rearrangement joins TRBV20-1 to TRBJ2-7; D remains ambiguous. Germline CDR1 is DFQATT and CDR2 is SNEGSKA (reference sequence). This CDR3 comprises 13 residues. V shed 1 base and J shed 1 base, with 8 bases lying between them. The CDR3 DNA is TGCAGTGCTAGAGCGCCGAGTTCCTACGAGCAGTACTTC. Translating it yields CSARAPSSYEQYF.

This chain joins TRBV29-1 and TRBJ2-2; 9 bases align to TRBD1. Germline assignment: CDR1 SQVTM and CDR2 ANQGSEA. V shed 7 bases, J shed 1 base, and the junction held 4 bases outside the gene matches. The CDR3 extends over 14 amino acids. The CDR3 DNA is TGCAGCGCCCAGGGACAGGGGAACACCGGGGAGCTGTTTTTT. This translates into CSAQGQGNTGELFF.

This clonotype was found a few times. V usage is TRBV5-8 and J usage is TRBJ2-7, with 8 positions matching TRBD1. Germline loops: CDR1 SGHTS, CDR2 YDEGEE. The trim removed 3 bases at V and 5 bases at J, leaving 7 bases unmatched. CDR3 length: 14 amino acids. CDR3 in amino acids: CASSSRTGWNEQYF. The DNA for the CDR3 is TGTGCCAGCAGCTCCCGGACAGGGTGGAACGAGCAGTACTTC. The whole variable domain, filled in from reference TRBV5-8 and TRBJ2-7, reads EAGVTQSPTHLIKTRGQQATLRCSPISGHTSVYWYQQALGLGLQFLLWYDEGEERNRGNFPPRFSGRQFPNYSSELNVNALELEDSALYLCASSSRTGWNEQYFGPGTRLTVT.

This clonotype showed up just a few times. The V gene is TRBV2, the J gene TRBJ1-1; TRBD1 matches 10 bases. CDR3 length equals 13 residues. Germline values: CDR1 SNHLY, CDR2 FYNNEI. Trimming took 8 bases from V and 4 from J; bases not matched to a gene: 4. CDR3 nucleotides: TGTGCCAGCCACCGACAGGGGGCCACTGAAGCTTTCTTT. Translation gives CASHRQGATEAFF.

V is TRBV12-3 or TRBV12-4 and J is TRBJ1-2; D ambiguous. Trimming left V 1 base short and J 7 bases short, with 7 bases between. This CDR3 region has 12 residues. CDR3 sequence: CASSLEIPGYTF. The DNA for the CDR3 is TGTGCCAGCAGTTTAGAAATTCCTGGCTACACCTTC.